The 17 T cell receptor beta chains given below trace back to one sample, sequenced in a study of cytomegalovirus exposure and HLA in healthy donors. PCR employed 60 Vbeta and 13 Jbeta primers. Generated by immunoSEQ multiplex PCR, the TCRdb table keeps only in-frame clones and is missing some. Of 95,000 to 100,000 clones listed, roughly a tenth were seen once; the top ten hold 5.1%. Sequenced sample: PBMCs. These receptors originate from a man in his fifties in good health and CMV-seropositive.

The gene calls are TRBV10-3 and TRBJ2-7; 7 bases map to TRBD2. There are 15 residues in the CDR3. V gave up 3 bases and J gave up 4 bases; unmatched junction bases: 9. Germline loops: CDR1 ENHRY, CDR2 SYGVKD. CDR3 protein: CAISDTGTKRYEQYF. The CDR3, as DNA: TGTGCCATCAGTGACACCGGGACTAAAAGGTACGAGCAGTACTTC.

In this sample, this clone turned up a few times. The CDR3 region is CASSRTSGRAYSFF. In nucleotides, the CDR3 is TGTGCCAGCAGTAGGACTAGCGGGAGGGCCTACTCTTTCTTC. The rearrangement uses TRBV2 and TRBJ2-1; TRBD2 matches 15 bases. The CDR3 loop spans 14 amino acids. In germline, CDR1 is SNHLY, CDR2 FYNNEI. The V segment lost 5 bases and the J segment 16 bases; nucleotides outside the gene matches: 9.

This clone is categorized as medium-sized. The CDR3 here is CASSGDRNLNTEAFF. Written as DNA, the CDR3 is TGTGCCAGCAGCGGCGACAGGAACCTGAACACTGAAGCTTTCTTT. The rearrangement uses TRBV2 and TRBJ1-1; a weak D match, TRBD1 (6 bases). The germline CDR1 and CDR2 sequences are SNHLY and FYNNEI. V was pared by 6 bases and J by 0 bases, with 14 bases between. The length of the CDR3 is 15 residues.

The chain combines TRBV7-2 with TRBJ2-7, with D perhaps matching TRBD2 (6 bases). CDR1 and CDR2 from the germline V gene are SGHTA and FQGNSA. Trimming took 5 bases from V and 5 from J, leaving 7 bases between them. This CDR3 region has 11 residues. CDR3 sequence (DNA): TGTGCCAGCAGCGGGAGGAACGAGCAGTACTTC. This codes for CASSGRNEQYF.

This clone was observed a few times. The rearrangement uses TRBV9 and TRBJ2-1; TRBD2 aligns across 15 bases. Germline assignment: CDR1 SGDLS and CDR2 YYNGEE. The CDR3 has 19 amino acids. The ends lost 3 bases at V and 1 base at J; junction bases unmatched: 8. Here the CDR3 DNA reads TGTGCCAGCAGCGGAACAAGGACTAGCGGGAGGGGATCCTACAATGAGCAGTTCTTC. Translated: CASSGTRTSGRGSYNEQFF.

This clone was observed a few times. V is TRBV5-1 and J is TRBJ2-3; D possibly corresponds to TRBD2 (6 bases). Germline values: CDR1 SGHRS, CDR2 YFSETQ. This CDR3 spans 13 amino acids. Here the CDR3 DNA reads TGCGCAACCTCTCCGGGGGACGCAGATACGCAGTATTTT. Protein sequence: CATSPGDADTQYF.

This clone was seen at least ten times. This rearrangement joins TRBV4-1 to TRBJ2-7, with TRBD1 matching over 9 bases. Germline assignment: CDR1 MGHRA and CDR2 YSYEKL. The J segment lost 0 bases and the V segment lost 5 bases, leaving 2 bases of the junction unmatched. The CDR3 spans 14 residues. The chain's CDR3 is CASSATGGSYEQYF. CDR3 DNA: TGCGCCAGCAGCGCGACAGGGGGCTCCTACGAGCAGTACTTC.

This clone appeared a few times. The V and J genes are TRBV4-3 and TRBJ2-7; 7 bases match TRBD2. The CDR3 consists of 15 residues. The germline CDR1 and CDR2 sequences are LGHNA and YSLEER. The V and J ends lost 2 bases and 1 base, in that order; junction bases with no gene match: 5. This CDR3 is CASSQTSASSYEQYF. CDR3 DNA: TGCGCCAGCAGCCAAACTAGCGCCTCATCCTACGAGCAGTACTTC.

This clone was seen only a few times. This chain joins TRBV5-1 and TRBJ2-3, with TRBD2 as a possible D gene (6 bases). Germline-derived CDR1 and CDR2 are SGHRS and YFSETQ. The CDR3 is made up of 15 amino acids. V was shortened by 0 bases and J by 9 bases, with 17 bases between the two germline ends. Written as DNA, the CDR3 is TGCGCCAGCAGCTTGGGGGGGGATGTTATCGGAACGCAGTATTTT. This encodes CASSLGGDVIGTQYF.

The chain joins TRBV29-1 to TRBJ2-1; 13 bases map to TRBD2. In germline, CDR1 is SQVTM, CDR2 ANQGSEA. This CDR3 spans 16 amino acids. The V and J ends lost 1 base and 2 bases, in that order; junction bases with no gene match: 2. The CDR3 sequence is CSVEGLAGGPYNEQFF. The CDR3 DNA reads as TGCAGCGTTGAAGGACTAGCGGGAGGACCCTACAATGAGCAGTTCTTC.

The chain recombines TRBV23-1 with TRBJ1-1, with a possible D match to TRBD1 (6 bases). TRBV23-1 is labeled an ORF, and its function is uncertain. This CDR3 is 15 amino acids long. Deletions cut 5 bases from V and 4 bases from J, with 17 bases between. Written as DNA, the CDR3 is TGCGCCAGCAGTACTCACAGGGTCAGAATCACTGAAGCTTTCTTT. As protein: CASSTHRVRITEAFF.

This clone has more than one count but fewer than ten. V gene TRBV27 combines with J gene TRBJ2-3; 7 bases are a match to TRBD2. J lost 7 bases, V lost 5 bases, and 9 bases had no gene match. Germline V gene lookup returns CDR1 MNHEY and CDR2 SMNVEV (reference sequence). The CDR3 totals 14 residues. The CDR3 bases are TGTGCCAGCAGTCCTCGGGAGGCTCGCAATACGCAGTATTTT. Amino acids: CASSPREARNTQYF.

This clone was recorded a few times. J is TRBJ1-2 and V is TRBV27; 8 nucleotides line up with TRBD1. With 5 bases clipped from V and 2 bases from J, the junction kept 4 bases outside the gene matches. The CDR3 spans 14 residues. CDR1 and CDR2 from the germline V gene are MNHEY and SMNVEV (reference sequence). Here the CDR3 DNA reads TGTGCCAGCAGTCTCGGACAGGGCAACTATGGCTACACCTTC. Protein sequence: CASSLGQGNYGYTF.

The V gene is TRBV9, the J gene TRBJ2-1, with D maybe TRBD2 (6 bases). The CDR3 consists of 17 residues. V lost 3 bases and J 3 bases, leaving 19 bases between the germline ends. CDR1 SGDLS and CDR2 YYNGEE come from the germline V gene. The CDR3 DNA is TGTGCCAGCAGCGCCCAAGGAGGGACGGGGAACTACAATGAGCAGTTCTTC. Translating it yields CASSAQGGTGNYNEQFF.

The CDR3, as DNA: TGTGCCTGGAGTTCGGGACAGGGGAATCAGCCCCAGCATTTT. Its translation is CAWSSGQGNQPQHF. The chain recombines TRBV30 with TRBJ1-5; TRBD1 agrees at 10 bases. J was trimmed by 4 bases and V by 2 bases; bases with no gene match: 2. The germline gives CDR1 GTSNPN, CDR2 SVGIG (reference sequence). There are 14 residues in the CDR3.

Only a few counts were recorded for this clone. The V call is TRBV19, the J call TRBJ1-5; D gene uncertain. The length of the CDR3 is 14 residues. Trimming took 7 bases from V and 1 from J, leaving 11 bases between them. From germline, CDR1 is LNHDA and CDR2 SQIVND (reference sequence). The CDR3 spells CASTRTQSNQPQHF. CDR3 DNA sequence: TGTGCCAGTACCAGAACACAGAGCAATCAGCCCCAGCATTTT. Full variable domain (outside the CDR3, taken from reference TRBV19 and TRBJ1-5): DGGITQSPKYLFRKEGQNVTLSCEQNLNHDAMYWYRQDPGQGLRLIYYSQIVNDFQKGDIAEGYSVSREKKESFPLTVTSAQKNPTAFYLCASTRTQSNQPQHFGDGTRLSIL.

The rearrangement links TRBV27 to TRBJ2-1, with 9 bases matching TRBD1. With 7 bases clipped from V and 5 bases from J, the junction kept 12 bases outside the gene matches. The germline gives CDR1 MNHEY, CDR2 SMNVEV (reference sequence). The CDR3 spans 16 residues. The CDR3 loop is CASTSGGDRANNEQFF. The DNA of the CDR3 is TGTGCCAGCACCTCAGGTGGGGACAGGGCGAACAATGAGCAGTTCTTC.